This TCR beta chain was documented in a study of OX40 agonist ivuxolimab in advanced cancers. Looking at the study overall: The patients received ivuxolimab by intravenous route every 2 weeks at 0.01 to 10 mg/kg. Earlier anti-PD-1, anti-PD-L1 or anti-CTLA-4 therapy was permitted; 30% to 45% had received some.

Assay used: immunoSEQ multiplex PCR; TCRdb lists only in-frame clones, some missing. Among tens of thousands of clones, 80% to 90% were seen once, and the ten largest hold 4%. The sequences come from CD4+ or CD8+ T cells sorted from blood, collected in a trial of the OX40 agonist ivuxolimab. The receptor was derived from an adult with an advanced solid tumor such as melanoma, head and neck, liver or kidney cancer.

The CDR3 DNA reads as TGCGCCAGCAGCTTACTAGAAAGCGGGAGGGCTGCCGCAGATACGCAGTATTTT. This codes for CASSLLESGRAAADTQYF. The V call is TRBV5-1, the J call TRBJ2-3; TRBD2 matches 10 bases. There are 18 residues in the CDR3. V gave up 2 bases and J gave up 4 bases; unmatched junction bases: 13. Looked up from germline, CDR1 is SGHRS and CDR2 is YFSETQ. Full variable domain (missing parts from reference TRBV5-1 and TRBJ2-3): KAGVTQTPRYLIKTRGQQVTLSCSPISGHRSVSWYQQTPGQGLQFLFEYFSETQRNKGNFPGRFSGRQFSNSRSEMNVSTLELGDSALYLCASSLLESGRAAADTQYFGPGTRLTVL.